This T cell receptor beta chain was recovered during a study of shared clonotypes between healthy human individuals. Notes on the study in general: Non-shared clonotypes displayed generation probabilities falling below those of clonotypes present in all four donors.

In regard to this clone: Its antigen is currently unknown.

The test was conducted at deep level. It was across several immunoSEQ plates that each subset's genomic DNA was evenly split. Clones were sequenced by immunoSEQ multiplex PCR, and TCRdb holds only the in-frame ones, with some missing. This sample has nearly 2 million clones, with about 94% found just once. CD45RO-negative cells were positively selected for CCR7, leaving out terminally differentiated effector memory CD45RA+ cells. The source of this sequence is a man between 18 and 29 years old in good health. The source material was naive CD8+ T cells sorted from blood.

The CDR3 DNA is TGTGCCAGTATAGACAATAACGCTCCTTTATATGGCTACACCTTC. Protein: CASIDNNAPLYGYTF. The chain recombines TRBV19 with TRBJ1-2; D unclear. This CDR3 contains 15 residues. Trimming left V 7 bases short and J 5 bases short, with 20 bases between. From germline, CDR1 is LNHDA and CDR2 SQIVND (reference sequence). Looking up the rest from reference TRBV19 and TRBJ1-2 gives the full variable domain: DGGITQSPKYLFRKEGQNVTLSCEQNLNHDAMYWYRQDPGQGLRLIYYSQIVNDFQKGDIAEGYSVSREKKESFPLTVTSAQKNPTAFYLCASIDNNAPLYGYTFGSGTRLTVV.